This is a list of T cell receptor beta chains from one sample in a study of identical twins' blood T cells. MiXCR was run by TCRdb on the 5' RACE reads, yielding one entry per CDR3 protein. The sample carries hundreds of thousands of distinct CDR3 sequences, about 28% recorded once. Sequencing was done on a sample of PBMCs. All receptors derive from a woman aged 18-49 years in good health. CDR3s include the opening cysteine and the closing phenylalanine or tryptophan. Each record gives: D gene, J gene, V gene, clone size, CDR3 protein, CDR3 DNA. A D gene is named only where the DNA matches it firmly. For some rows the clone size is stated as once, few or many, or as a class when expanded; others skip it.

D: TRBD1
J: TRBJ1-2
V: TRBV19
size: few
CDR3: CASSLTGSLYGYTF
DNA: TGTGCCAGTAGTTTGACAGGGTCCCTCTATGGCTACACCTTC

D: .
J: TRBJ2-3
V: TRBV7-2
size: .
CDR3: CASSLSPDTQYF
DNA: TGTGCCAGCAGCTTGAGTCCAGATACGCAGTATTTT

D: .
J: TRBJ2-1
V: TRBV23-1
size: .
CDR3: CASSQSLTGPPFDEQFF
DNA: TGCGCCAGCAGTCAATCATTAACAGGACCCCCTTTCGATGAGCAGTTCTTC

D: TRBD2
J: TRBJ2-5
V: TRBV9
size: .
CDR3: CASSVSGSVETQYF
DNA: TGTGCCAGCAGCGTTAGCGGGAGTGTAGAGACCCAGTACTTC

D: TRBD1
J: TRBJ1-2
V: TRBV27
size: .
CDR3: CASSGGNLNYGYTF
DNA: TGTGCCAGTTCAGGGGGGAACCTTAACTATGGCTACACCTTC

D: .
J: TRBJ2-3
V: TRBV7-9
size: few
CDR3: CASSLAGGSDTQYF
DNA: TGTGCCAGCAGCTTAGCAGGCGGGTCAGATACGCAGTATTTT

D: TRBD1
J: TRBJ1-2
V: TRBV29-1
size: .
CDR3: CSVPGTGEGYTF
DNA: TGCAGCGTGCCCGGGACAGGGGAGGGCTACACCTTC

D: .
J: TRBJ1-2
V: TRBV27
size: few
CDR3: CASSHAGVGWGYTF
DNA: TGTGCCAGCAGCCACGCAGGGGTTGGGTGGGGCTACACCTTC

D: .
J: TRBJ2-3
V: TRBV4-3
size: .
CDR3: CASSQEDRHTQYF
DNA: TGCGCCAGCAGTCAAGAAGATCGGCATACGCAGTATTTT

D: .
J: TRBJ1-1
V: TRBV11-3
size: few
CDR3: CASSSFWEAEDTEAFF
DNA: TGTGCCAGCAGTTCCTTTTGGGAGGCAGAAGACACTGAAGCTTTCTTT

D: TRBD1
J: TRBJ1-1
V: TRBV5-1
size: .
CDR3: CASSYLTGEDAFF
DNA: TGCGCCAGCAGCTACCTCACAGGGGAGGATGCTTTCTTT

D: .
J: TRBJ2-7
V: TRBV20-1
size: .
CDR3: CSARVSEYEQYF
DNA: TGCAGTGCTAGAGTTTCCGAATACGAGCAGTACTTC

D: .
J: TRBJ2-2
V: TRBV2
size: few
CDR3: CASSGLTDTGELFF
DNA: TGTGCCAGCAGTGGCCTTACGGACACCGGGGAGCTGTTTTTT

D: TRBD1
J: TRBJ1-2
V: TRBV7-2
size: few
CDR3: CASSRGQVYGYTF
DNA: TGTGCCAGCAGCCGGGGACAGGTTTATGGCTACACCTTC

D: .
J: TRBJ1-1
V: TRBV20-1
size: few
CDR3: CSAQMWGTEAFF
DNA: TGCAGTGCCCAGATGTGGGGCACTGAAGCTTTCTTT

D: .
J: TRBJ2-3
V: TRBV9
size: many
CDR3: CASSVARPGLHTDTQYF
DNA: TGTGCCAGCAGCGTAGCCCGACCGGGACTCCACACAGATACGCAGTATTTT

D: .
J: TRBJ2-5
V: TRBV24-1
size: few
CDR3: CATSGQKGTQYF
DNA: TGTGCCACCAGTGGTCAAAAGGGGACCCAGTACTTC

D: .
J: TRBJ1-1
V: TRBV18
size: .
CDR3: CASGTEWNTEAFF
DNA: TGTGCCAGCGGTACTGAGTGGAACACTGAAGCTTTCTTT

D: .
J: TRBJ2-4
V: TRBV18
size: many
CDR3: CASSPGIPENIQYF
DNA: TGTGCCAGCTCACCGGGGATCCCCGAAAACATTCAGTACTTC

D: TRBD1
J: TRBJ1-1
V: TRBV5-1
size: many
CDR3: CASSLTGTGDTEAFF
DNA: TGCGCCAGCAGCTTAACCGGGACAGGGGACACTGAAGCTTTCTTT

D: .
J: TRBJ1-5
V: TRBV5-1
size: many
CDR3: CASSPNPTVNSNQPQHF
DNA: TGCGCCAGCAGCCCGAACCCGACAGTGAATAGCAATCAGCCCCAGCATTTT

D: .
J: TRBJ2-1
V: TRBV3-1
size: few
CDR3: CASSQDFLGNEQFF
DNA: TGTGCCAGCAGCCAAGATTTTCTCGGGAATGAGCAGTTCTTC

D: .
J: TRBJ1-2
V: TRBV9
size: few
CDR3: CASSVKGYGYTF
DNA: TGTGCCAGCAGCGTAAAGGGCTATGGCTACACCTTC

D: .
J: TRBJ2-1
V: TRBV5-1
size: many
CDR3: CASSERQVGSYNEQFF
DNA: TGCGCCAGCAGCGAGCGACAGGTGGGGTCCTACAATGAGCAGTTCTTC

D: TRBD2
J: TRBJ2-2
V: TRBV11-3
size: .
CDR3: CASSLVAGTGELFF
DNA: TGTGCCAGCAGCTTAGTAGCGGGAACCGGGGAGCTGTTTTTT

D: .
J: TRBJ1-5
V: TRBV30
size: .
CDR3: CAWSGDTHQPQHF
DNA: TGTGCCTGGAGTGGCGACACCCATCAGCCCCAGCATTTT